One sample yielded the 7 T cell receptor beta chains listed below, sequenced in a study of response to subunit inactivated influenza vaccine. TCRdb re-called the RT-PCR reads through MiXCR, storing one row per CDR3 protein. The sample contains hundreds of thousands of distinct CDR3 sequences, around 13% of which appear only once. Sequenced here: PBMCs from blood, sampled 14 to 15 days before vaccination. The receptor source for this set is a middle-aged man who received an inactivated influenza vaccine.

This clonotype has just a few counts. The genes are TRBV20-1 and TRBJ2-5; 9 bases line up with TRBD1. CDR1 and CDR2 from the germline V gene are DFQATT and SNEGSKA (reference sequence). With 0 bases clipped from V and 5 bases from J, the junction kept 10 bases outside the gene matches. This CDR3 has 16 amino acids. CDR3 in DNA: TGCAGTGCTAGAGATACCGGGACAGGGCGAGGGGAGACCCAGTACTTC. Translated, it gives CSARDTGTGRGETQYF.

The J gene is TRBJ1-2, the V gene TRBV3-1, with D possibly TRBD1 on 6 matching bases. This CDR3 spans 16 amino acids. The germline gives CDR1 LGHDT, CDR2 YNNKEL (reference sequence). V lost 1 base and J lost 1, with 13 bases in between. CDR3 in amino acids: CASSQAFGGLNYGYTF. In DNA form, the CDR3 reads TGTGCCAGCAGCCAAGCATTCGGGGGGCTTAACTATGGCTACACCTTC. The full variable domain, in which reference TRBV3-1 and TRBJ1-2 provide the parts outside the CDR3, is DTAVSQTPKYLVTQMGNDKSIKCEQNLGHDTMYWYKQDSKKFLKIMFSYNNKELIINETVPNRFSPKSPDKAHLNLHINSLELGDSAVYFCASSQAFGGLNYGYTFGSGTRLTVV.

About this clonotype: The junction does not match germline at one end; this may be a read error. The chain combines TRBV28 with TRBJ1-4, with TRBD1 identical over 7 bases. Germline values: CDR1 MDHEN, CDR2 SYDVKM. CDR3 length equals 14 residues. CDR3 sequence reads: CASSLTPERQGAIF. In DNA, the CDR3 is TGTGCCAGCAGCCTGACCCCGGAAAGACAGGGCGCGATTTTT.

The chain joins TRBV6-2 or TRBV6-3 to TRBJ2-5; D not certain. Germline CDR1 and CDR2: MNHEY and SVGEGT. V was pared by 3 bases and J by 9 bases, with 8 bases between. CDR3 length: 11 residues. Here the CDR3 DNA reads TGTGCCAGCAGTTATATTGGGTCCCAGTACTTC. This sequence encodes CASSYIGSQYF.

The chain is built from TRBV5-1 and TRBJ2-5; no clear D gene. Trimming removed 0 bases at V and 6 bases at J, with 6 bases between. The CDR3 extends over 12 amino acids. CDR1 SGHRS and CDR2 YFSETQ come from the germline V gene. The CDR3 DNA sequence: TGCGCCAGCAGCTTGGGCAGTCAGACCCAGTACTTC. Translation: CASSLGSQTQYF.

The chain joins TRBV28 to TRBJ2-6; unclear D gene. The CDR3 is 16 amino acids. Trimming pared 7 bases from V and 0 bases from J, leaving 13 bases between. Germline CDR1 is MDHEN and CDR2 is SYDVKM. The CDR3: CASTPEAFSGANVLTF. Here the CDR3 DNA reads TGTGCCAGCACCCCTGAGGCTTTCTCTGGGGCCAACGTCCTGACTTTC.

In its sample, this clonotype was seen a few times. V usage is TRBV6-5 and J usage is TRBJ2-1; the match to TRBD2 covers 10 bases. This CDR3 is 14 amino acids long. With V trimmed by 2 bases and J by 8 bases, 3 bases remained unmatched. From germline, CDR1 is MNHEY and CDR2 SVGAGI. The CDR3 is CASSYQRGGHEQFF. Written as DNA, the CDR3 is TGTGCCAGCAGTTACCAGCGGGGGGGCCATGAGCAGTTCTTC.